This T cell receptor beta chain was identified in a study of blood T cell repertoires in COVID-19 (dated by TCRdb to the early 2020s). Regarding the study in general: Samples from collaborators originated in the United States, Italy and Spain and spanned both the acute and convalescent phases of COVID-19. A de-identified subject ID, COVID-19 status, age in years and sex were almost always included in the sample metadata. Samples came from the ongoing ImmuneRACE study (first 160 participants) plus 1,254 subjects from 6 global collaborators. Where available, HLA class I and class II types were obtained from metadata supplied by the sample provider rather than from assay-based typing. A freely available public database, intended as a resource for researchers studying the immune response to SARS-CoV-2, is where the repertoires were released. The material from the prospective study consisted of cDNA or gDNA derived from T cells, B-cell-depleted T cells, or PBMCs. The dataset comprised deeply sampled blood TCRbeta repertoires from subjects exposed to, actively infected with, or recovered from COVID-19. The paper as a whole reports these results and caveats: Clinical and demographic metadata were provided uncurated, with the amount varying by source and participant.

The CDR3 sequence holds 15 residues, the cysteine and phenylalanine included. Only CDR3 DNA is held: 45 bases, read in frame from base 1. CDR1 and CDR2 were assigned from the germline V gene (reference sequence) as SGHNT and YYREEE. Trimming accounts for 4 bases at V and 4 bases at J, while the number of junction bases matched to no gene is 9. Participants in the prospective study were enrolled through a virtual design, were aged roughly 18 to 95 years, and lived in approximately 25 United States geographic areas. In the prospective study, cohorts were assigned on the basis of participant-reported clinical history obtained from a screening survey and a study questionnaire. For ImmuneRACE Cohort 3, a participant was defined as recovered based on two consecutive negative NP/OP PCR tests, clearance by a healthcare professional, or resolution of symptoms. In the prospective study, mobile phlebotomists collected whole blood, serum and a nasopharyngeal or oropharyngeal swab from each participant. Over a 2-month period, participants in the prospective study had the option of providing additional blood draws and questionnaires. Before DNA extraction, blood samples from the prospective study were shipped at room temperature or frozen.

TCRbeta CDR3 regions were amplified from genomic DNA using the immunoSEQ Assay, a bias-controlled multiplex PCR. For the original study's pipeline: Within the assay, amplification of reference gene primers was used to estimate how many nucleated cells each sample contained. To quantify the absolute abundance of each unique TCRbeta CDR3 rearrangement, sequence reads were collapsed and filtered. For each sample, productive Simpson clonality was calculated as the square root of Simpson's diversity index across productive rearrangements. TCRdb holds this immuneACCESS table with in-frame rearrangements only. Some clones are missing; in checked studies, unresolved V genes explain under half, and the rest has no known cause. V and J calls and clone size follow that table, whereas D and trimming were derived from the DNA. Present in this sample are about 410,000 clones, around 92% of which were seen just once. The ten largest clones capture less than 2% of the sample.

A remark on this clone: Its antigen has not been determined. Base qualities are missing; no much larger clone stands one base away.

The TCR sequence derives from a woman aged 25 to 39 who had recovered from COVID-19. Sequenced input: PBMCs or T cells enriched from blood (not recorded which). The rearrangement joined TRBV5-4 to TRBJ1-2; TRBD1 lines up with 8 middle nucleotides. The DNA sequence is as follows: TGTGCCAGCAGCCGAGGACAGGGCGCTATCTATGGCTACACCTTC. Its translation is CASSRGQGAIYGYTF.